A selection of T cell receptor beta chains follows, all from one sample in a study of blood T cells in healthy people across ages. In TCRdb, the 5' RACE reads were re-called with MiXCR into one record per CDR3 protein. The sample records a few hundred thousand distinct CDR3 sequences, 52% being singletons. Sequenced input: blood. The receptor source for this set is a man aged 60 to 69 in good health. Both conserved end residues are part of each CDR3. A D gene is named only where the DNA matches it firmly. Some rows have no size entry. The others give once, few or many, or a class for an expanded clone.

size | D | J | V | CDR3 | DNA
. | TRBD2 | TRBJ2-7 | TRBV7-2 | CASSQRGTNEQYF | TGTGCTAGCAGCCAGCGGGGGACGAACGAGCAGTACTTC
. | . | TRBJ1-2 | TRBV12-3/TRBV12-4 | CASSFTNGYTF | TGTGCCAGCAGTTTCACAAATGGCTACACCTTC
. | . | TRBJ2-5 | TRBV7-2 | CASSPFRVRETQYF | TGTGCCAGCAGCCCCTTTCGGGTTCGAGAGACCCAGTACTTC
. | . | TRBJ2-7 | TRBV5-6 | CASSGVYPEQYF | TGTGCCAGCAGCGGAGTCTACCCCGAGCAGTACTTC
few | . | TRBJ2-5 | TRBV18 | CASSRGNQETQYF | TGTGCCAGCTCACGGGGGAACCAAGAGACCCAGTACTTC
. | TRBD2 | TRBJ2-7 | TRBV5-1 | CASSLDLGGGYEQYF | TGCGCCAGCAGCCTGGACCTAGGCGGGGGTTACGAGCAGTACTTC
. | TRBD1 | TRBJ1-5 | TRBV7-2 | CASTPGGFEPQHF | TGTGCCAGCACTCCAGGGGGCTTTGAGCCCCAGCATTTT
. | TRBD2 | TRBJ2-4 | TRBV11-2 | CASSLSGGREAQYF | TGTGCCAGCAGCTTAAGCGGGGGCCGGGAGGCCCAGTACTTC
few | . | TRBJ2-6 | TRBV6-5 | CASRSGVASGANVLTF | TGTGCCAGCAGGAGTGGGGTCGCCTCTGGGGCCAACGTCCTGACTTTC
many | TRBD2 | TRBJ2-3 | TRBV7-2 | CASSFPSSGGTDTQYF | TGTGCCAGCAGCTTTCCTTCTAGCGGTGGCACAGATACGCAGTATTTT
. | . | TRBJ2-7 | TRBV29-1 | CSATPRDGSTREQYF | TGCAGCGCCACACCCCGGGACGGAAGTACGAGGGAGCAGTACTTC
many | . | TRBJ2-1 | TRBV29-1 | CSVQKVTRPREQFF | TGCAGCGTCCAGAAGGTTACCCGCCCTCGGGAGCAGTTCTTC
. | TRBD2 | TRBJ2-5 | TRBV6-5 | CASRGGRETQYF | TGTGCCAGTCGGGGGGGCCGGGAGACCCAGTACTTC
once | . | TRBJ1-6 | TRBV20-1 | CSARSGVSYNSPLQF | TGCAGTGCTAGGAGTGGCGTCTCCTATAATTCACCCCTCCAGTTT
. | TRBD2 | TRBJ2-2 | TRBV28 | CASITAGFTGELFF | TGTGCCAGCATCACAGCGGGATTCACCGGGGAGCTGTTTTTT
. | TRBD1 | TRBJ2-7 | TRBV4-3 | CASSPDRVNYEQYF | TGCGCCAGCAGCCCGGACAGGGTGAACTACGAGCAGTACTTC
. | . | TRBJ2-7 | TRBV28 | CASSLGTWTPRGNYEQYF | TGTGCCAGCAGTTTAGGGACTTGGACACCCCGGGGTAACTACGAGCAGTACTTC
. | . | TRBJ1-2 | TRBV7-2 | CASSPRTASYSYTF | TGTGCCAGCAGCCCCCGGACAGCGAGCTATAGCTACACCTTC
. | . | TRBJ1-2 | TRBV7-2 | CASSLGQRLYGYTF | TGTGCCAGCAGCTTAGGCCAGAGACTCTATGGCTACACCTTC
few | . | TRBJ2-7 | TRBV29-1 | CSVGTESYEQYF | TGCAGCGTTGGGACGGAATCCTACGAGCAGTACTTC
. | TRBD2 | TRBJ2-7 | TRBV20-1 | CSATQPQSGRGDEQYF | TGCAGTGCCACCCAACCCCAAAGCGGGAGGGGCGATGAGCAGTACTTC
. | . | TRBJ2-5 | TRBV7-2 | CASSFHLETQYF | TGTGCCAGCAGCTTCCATCTAGAGACCCAGTACTTC
. | . | TRBJ2-7 | TRBV20-1 | CSARDRETYEQYF | TGCAGTGCTAGAGATAGGGAAACCTACGAGCAGTACTTC
. | . | TRBJ2-1 | TRBV29-1 | CSVDSVYNEQFF | TGCAGCGTTGACTCTGTATACAATGAGCAGTTCTTC
. | . | TRBJ2-1 | TRBV29-1 | CKYPREQFF | TGCAAGTACCCCCGGGAGCAGTTCTTC
once | TRBD2 | TRBJ2-7 | TRBV20-1 | CSAKVGGVSYEQYF | TGCAGTGCGAAAGTGGGAGGGGTGAGCTACGAGCAGTACTTC
. | TRBD2 | TRBJ2-7 | TRBV20-1 | CSASPVSGSAYEQYF | TGCAGTGCTAGCCCAGTCAGCGGGAGTGCCTACGAGCAGTACTTC
. | . | TRBJ1-4 | TRBV27 | CASRLLGTGNEKLFF | TGTGCCAGCAGGCTACTCGGGACGGGTAATGAAAAGCTGTTTTTT
. | . | TRBJ2-3 | TRBV21-1 | CASSKEGGLSTDTQYF | TGTGCCAGCAGCAAAGAGGGGGGGCTCAGCACAGATACGCAGTATTTT
. | TRBD2 | TRBJ2-7 | TRBV3-1 | CASSQEFGTRMGEQYF | TGTGCCAGCAGCCAAGAATTCGGGACTAGAATGGGCGAGCAGTACTTC
. | . | TRBJ2-7 | TRBV7-2 | CASSSRDVLTYEQYF | TGTGCCAGCAGCAGCCGGGACGTACTAACCTACGAGCAGTACTTC
few | TRBD2 | TRBJ2-5 | TRBV20-1 | CSASRSSGGGPRETQYF | TGCAGTGCTAGTCGGTCTAGCGGGGGGGGACCTCGGGAGACCCAGTACTTC
few | TRBD2 | TRBJ2-7 | TRBV5-1 | CASSVRAGGSYEQYF | TGCGCCAGCAGCGTGAGGGCGGGGGGGTCCTACGAGCAGTACTTC
few | . | TRBJ1-1 | TRBV7-2 | CASSRVPMNTEAFF | TGTGCCAGCAGCCGGGTCCCTATGAACACTGAAGCTTTCTTT
few | . | TRBJ1-2 | TRBV6-5 | CASTRAGNYGYTF | TGTGCCAGCACGAGGGCAGGGAACTATGGCTACACCTTC
. | . | TRBJ2-6 | TRBV5-6 | CASSLVGLGTSGADVLTF | TGTGCCAGCAGCCTCGTTGGCCTGGGTACTTCTGGGGCCGACGTCCTGACTTTC
. | TRBD2 | TRBJ2-1 | TRBV20-1 | CSARLAGGPNEQFF | TGCAGTGCAAGACTAGCGGGAGGTCCAAATGAGCAGTTCTTC
. | TRBD2 | TRBJ2-5 | TRBV7-2 | CASSLARAGPGTQYF | TGTGCCAGCAGCTTAGCGAGAGCGGGACCGGGGACCCAGTACTTC
few | TRBD2 | TRBJ2-3 | TRBV25-1 | CASSELGGGAADTQYF | TGTGCCAGCAGTGAATTGGGCGGGGGGGCAGCGGATACGCAGTATTTT
. | TRBD2 | TRBJ2-3 | TRBV7-2 | CASSLVLITSAGGDTQYF | TGTGCCAGCAGCTTAGTCCTTATAACTAGCGCCGGGGGAGATACGCAGTATTTT